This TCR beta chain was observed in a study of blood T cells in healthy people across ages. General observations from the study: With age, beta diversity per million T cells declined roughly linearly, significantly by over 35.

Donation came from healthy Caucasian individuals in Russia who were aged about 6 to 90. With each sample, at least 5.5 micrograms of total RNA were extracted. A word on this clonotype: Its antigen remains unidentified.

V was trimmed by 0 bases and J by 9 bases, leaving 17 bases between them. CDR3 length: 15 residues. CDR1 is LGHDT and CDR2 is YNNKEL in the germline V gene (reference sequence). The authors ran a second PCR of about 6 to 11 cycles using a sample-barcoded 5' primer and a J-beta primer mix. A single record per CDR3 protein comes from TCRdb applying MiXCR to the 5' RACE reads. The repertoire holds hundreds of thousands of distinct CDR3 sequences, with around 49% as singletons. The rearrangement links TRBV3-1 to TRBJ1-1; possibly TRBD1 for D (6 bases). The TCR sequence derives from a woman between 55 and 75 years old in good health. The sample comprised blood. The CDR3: CASSQDPDRQTKAFF. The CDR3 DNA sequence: TGTGCCAGCAGCCAAGATCCGGACAGACAGACTAAAGCTTTCTTT.